These T cell receptor beta chains were read from a single sample in a study of blood T cells in healthy people across ages. TCRdb reprocessed the 5' RACE reads via MiXCR and lists one record per CDR3 protein. Altogether 1.4 million or so distinct CDR3 sequences are present, roughly 43% being singletons, with the ten largest covering more than 4%. Sequencing input: blood. The receptors come from a woman aged 18-29 years in good health. Both conserved end residues are part of each CDR3. The D gene is left open where the match is weak. Size tells how often a clone was seen (once, few, many) or the class of an expanded clone, and some rows leave it out.

NA	TRBV7-2	TRBJ1-2	TRBD1	CASSTPGQGYYGYTF	TGTGCCAGCAGTACTCCGGGACAGGGTTACTATGGCTACACCTTC
NA	TRBV29-1	TRBJ2-5	NA	CSVERPWIVRTHNEQYF	TGCAGCGTTGAAAGGCCCTGGATTGTGCGCACGCACAATGAGCAGTACTTC
NA	TRBV4-1	TRBJ2-1	NA	CASSQGGLANNEQFF	TGCGCCAGCAGCCAAGGAGGGCTAGCGAACAATGAGCAGTTCTTC
few	TRBV4-1	TRBJ2-1	NA	CASSHPGIGSYNEQFF	TGCGCCAGCAGCCACCCGGGAATCGGCTCCTACAATGAGCAGTTCTTC
NA	TRBV4-1	TRBJ2-5	TRBD2	CASSQGDRAGGQETQYF	TGCGCCAGCAGCCAAGGGGACAGAGCGGGAGGACAAGAGACCCAGTACTTC
NA	TRBV25-1	TRBJ2-1	TRBD2	CASSEGGGSSYNEQFF	TGTGCCAGCAGTGAAGGTGGCGGGAGCTCCTACAATGAGCAGTTCTTC
NA	TRBV18	TRBJ2-1	NA	CASSPPLATTYNEQFF	TGTGCCAGCTCACCACCTCTAGCGACGACCTACAATGAGCAGTTCTTC
NA	TRBV12-5	TRBJ2-1	TRBD2	CASGPSTSGQRYNEQFF	TGTGCTAGTGGTCCCTCGACTAGCGGGCAAAGATACAATGAGCAGTTCTTC
NA	TRBV19	TRBJ1-2	NA	CASPGGSYTF	TGTGCCAGTCCGGGCGGAAGCTACACCTTC
NA	TRBV5-1	TRBJ2-1	TRBD2	CASSRSGGVTEQFF	TGCGCCAGCAGCAGAAGCGGGGGGGTGACTGAGCAGTTCTTC
NA	TRBV30	TRBJ1-2	NA	CAWSVSNYGYTF	TGTGCCTGGAGTGTCAGCAACTATGGCTACACCTTC
NA	TRBV20-1	TRBJ2-7	NA	CSARGQYSYEQYF	TGCAGTGCTAGAGGGCAGTATTCCTACGAGCAGTACTTC
NA	TRBV11-2	TRBJ2-1	TRBD2	CASSLAILAGDTYNEQFF	TGTGCCAGCAGCTTAGCCATACTAGCGGGGGACACCTACAATGAGCAGTTCTTC
few	TRBV2	TRBJ2-1	NA	CASISGTSSYNEQFF	TGTGCCAGCATCTCCGGGACCAGCTCCTACAATGAGCAGTTCTTC
few	TRBV7-9	TRBJ1-2	TRBD1	CASSHGQGVNYGYTF	TGTGCCAGCAGCCACGGACAGGGGGTAAACTATGGCTACACCTTC
NA	TRBV9	TRBJ2-7	NA	CASSVVPTPAYEQYF	TGTGCCAGCAGCGTAGTCCCAACACCTGCCTACGAGCAGTACTTC
NA	TRBV3-1	TRBJ1-6	NA	CASSPKGERNSPLHF	TGTGCCAGCAGCCCCAAGGGGGAAAGGAATTCACCCCTCCACTTT
NA	TRBV6-5	TRBJ2-5	NA	CASTLRRQGSNEQYF	TGTGCCAGCACCCTACGTAGGCAGGGGTCCAATGAGCAGTACTTC
NA	TRBV12-3/TRBV12-4	TRBJ2-3	NA	CASSSPARSTDTQYF	TGTGCCAGCAGTTCTCCGGCCCGGAGCACAGATACGCAGTATTTT
NA	TRBV10-3	TRBJ1-1	NA	CATVGGANTEAFF	TGTGCCACCGTCGGGGGCGCCAACACTGAAGCTTTCTTT
few	TRBV29-1	TRBJ2-7	TRBD2	CSVGDYAYEQYF	TGCAGCGTCGGGGACTACGCCTACGAGCAGTACTTC
many	TRBV29-1	TRBJ2-4	NA	CSASTGSSIQYF	TGCAGCGCTTCGACAGGATCAAGCATTCAGTACTTC
NA	TRBV9	TRBJ1-1	NA	CASSVVPADEAFF	TGTGCCAGCAGCGTAGTTCCCGCCGATGAAGCTTTCTTT
NA	TRBV10-3	TRBJ1-1	NA	CAIGGQLRAGDNTEAFF	TGTGCCATCGGGGGGCAGCTCAGAGCGGGCGATAACACTGAAGCTTTCTTT
NA	TRBV28	TRBJ2-7	TRBD2	CASMGTGTRKYDEQYF	TGTGCCAGCATGGGGACCGGGACTAGAAAATACGACGAGCAGTACTTC
NA	TRBV11-2	TRBJ1-2	NA	CASRTGVGNYGYTF	TGTGCCAGCAGAACCGGGGTTGGCAACTATGGCTACACCTTC
NA	TRBV4-1	TRBJ1-5	NA	CASSQENGWQPQHF	TGCGCCAGCAGCCAAGAGAATGGATGGCAGCCCCAGCATTTT
once	TRBV6-5	TRBJ2-1	NA	CTSSYSVAHSYNEQFF	TGTACCAGCAGTTACTCTGTAGCTCACTCCTACAATGAGCAGTTCTTC
NA	TRBV25-1	TRBJ2-3	TRBD2	CASSESTSGRRTDTQYF	TGTGCCAGCAGTGAATCGACTAGCGGGAGGAGAACAGATACGCAGTATTTT
NA	TRBV3-1	TRBJ2-1	NA	CASSQGTGRYNEQFF	TGTGCCAGCAGCCAAGGAACGGGTCGTTACAATGAGCAGTTCTTC
few	TRBV29-1	TRBJ2-3	NA	CSGGRTVRDTQYF	TGCAGCGGGGGACGGACGGTCCGGGATACGCAGTATTTT
NA	TRBV20-1	TRBJ2-5	TRBD1	CSARKGTEQETQYF	TGCAGTGCTAGAAAAGGGACAGAACAAGAGACCCAGTACTTC
few	TRBV5-1	TRBJ1-1	NA	CATKPLDSYTEAFF	TGCGCCACCAAGCCCCTCGACAGTTACACTGAAGCTTTCTTT
NA	TRBV12-3/TRBV12-4	TRBJ2-7	NA	CASSLMELEQYF	TGTGCCAGCAGTTTGATGGAGCTCGAGCAGTACTTC
few	TRBV7-2	TRBJ1-1	TRBD1	CASSWDSGGTEAFF	TGTGCCAGCAGCTGGGACAGTGGAGGCACTGAAGCTTTCTTT
NA	TRBV20-1	TRBJ2-1	NA	CSASFRAGNEQFF	TGCAGTGCTAGTTTCAGGGCGGGGAATGAGCAGTTCTTC
few	TRBV11-1	TRBJ2-7	TRBD2	CASSPGLAFNEQYF	TGTGCCAGCAGCCCGGGACTAGCGTTTAACGAGCAGTACTTC
NA	TRBV7-2	TRBJ2-6	NA	CASSLVSTNGANVLTF	TGTGCCAGCAGCTTAGTCTCAACAAATGGGGCCAACGTCCTGACTTTC
NA	TRBV20-1	TRBJ1-2	NA	CSARDWLRSSNYGYTF	TGCAGTGCTAGAGATTGGCTAAGATCTAGTAACTATGGCTACACCTTC
many	TRBV6-2/TRBV6-3	TRBJ2-7	NA	CASSRETPGFSEQYF	TGTGCCAGCAGCAGAGAGACTCCGGGATTCTCCGAGCAGTACTTC
NA	TRBV7-2	TRBJ2-1	NA	CASSLYGTTQNEQFF	TGTGCCAGCAGCTTATACGGGACGACGCAGAATGAGCAGTTCTTC
few	TRBV20-1	TRBJ2-5	NA	CSASGTLVWGTQYF	TGCAGTGCTAGCGGTACGCTAGTTTGGGGGACCCAGTACTTC
few	TRBV4-3	TRBJ1-4	NA	CASSPSPGGLNEKLFF	TGCGCCAGCAGCCCCTCGCCGGGGGGCCTTAATGAAAAACTGTTTTTT
NA	TRBV20-1	TRBJ2-5	TRBD1	CSARRLTGEANEQYF	TGCAGTGCTCGTCGGCTGACAGGGGAGGCGAATGAGCAGTACTTC
few	TRBV6-4	TRBJ2-3	NA	CASSAHGGGLDTQYF	TGTGCCAGCAGTGCCCACGGCGGAGGTCTAGATACGCAGTATTTT
NA	TRBV6-6	TRBJ2-7	NA	CASSLLEGEQYF	TGTGCCAGCAGTCTACTAGAGGGCGAGCAGTACTTC
NA	TRBV12-3/TRBV12-4	TRBJ2-5	TRBD1	CASSTGVSYNEQYF	TGTGCCAGCAGTACAGGGGTGAGCTACAATGAGCAGTACTTC
few	TRBV12-5	TRBJ1-1	NA	CASALTGGLEAFF	TGTGCTAGTGCTCTGACGGGGGGTCTTGAAGCTTTCTTT
NA	TRBV28	TRBJ2-7	NA	CASGGAYNEQYF	TGTGCCAGCGGAGGTGCCTACAATGAGCAGTACTTC
NA	TRBV28	TRBJ2-6	TRBD1	CASSKITGTGVFSGANVLTF	TGTGCCAGCAGTAAGATCACCGGGACAGGGGTCTTCTCTGGGGCCAACGTCCTGACTTTC
few	TRBV6-6	TRBJ2-3	NA	CASSYGQGNTDTQYF	TGTGCCAGCAGTTATGGCCAGGGGAATACAGATACGCAGTATTTT
many	TRBV15	TRBJ2-5	NA	CATSRDFDRHQETQYF	TGTGCCACCAGCAGAGATTTTGACAGGCATCAAGAGACCCAGTACTTC
NA	TRBV30	TRBJ2-7	NA	CAPSGRNYEQYF	TGTGCCCCATCTGGACGGAACTACGAGCAGTACTTC
NA	TRBV9	TRBJ2-3	NA	CTSSGNTTHTDTQYF	TGTACCAGCAGCGGAAACACAACCCACACAGATACGCAGTATTTT
few	TRBV27	TRBJ2-1	NA	CASSLLDPSAYNEQFF	TGTGCCAGCAGTCTCCTCGACCCCAGCGCCTACAATGAGCAGTTCTTC
NA	TRBV24-1	TRBJ2-7	NA	CATSDLLVGGNEQYF	TGTGCCACCAGTGACCTTCTGGTAGGCGGCAATGAGCAGTACTTC
NA	TRBV9	TRBJ2-5	TRBD2	CASSSSGRAPNEQYF	TGTGCCAGCAGTTCTAGCGGGAGGGCCCCCAATGAGCAGTACTTC
few	TRBV27	TRBJ2-1	TRBD2	CASSISGVYNEQFF	TGTGCCAGCAGTATCAGCGGGGTCTACAATGAGCAGTTCTTC
NA	TRBV6-5	TRBJ1-2	TRBD1	CASSSDPTGLRTIGYTF	TGTGCCAGCAGTTCCGACCCGACAGGGCTTCGAACTATTGGCTACACCTTC
NA	TRBV20-1	TRBJ2-5	NA	CSARVWQDQETQYF	TGCAGTGCTAGAGTTTGGCAGGACCAAGAGACCCAGTACTTC